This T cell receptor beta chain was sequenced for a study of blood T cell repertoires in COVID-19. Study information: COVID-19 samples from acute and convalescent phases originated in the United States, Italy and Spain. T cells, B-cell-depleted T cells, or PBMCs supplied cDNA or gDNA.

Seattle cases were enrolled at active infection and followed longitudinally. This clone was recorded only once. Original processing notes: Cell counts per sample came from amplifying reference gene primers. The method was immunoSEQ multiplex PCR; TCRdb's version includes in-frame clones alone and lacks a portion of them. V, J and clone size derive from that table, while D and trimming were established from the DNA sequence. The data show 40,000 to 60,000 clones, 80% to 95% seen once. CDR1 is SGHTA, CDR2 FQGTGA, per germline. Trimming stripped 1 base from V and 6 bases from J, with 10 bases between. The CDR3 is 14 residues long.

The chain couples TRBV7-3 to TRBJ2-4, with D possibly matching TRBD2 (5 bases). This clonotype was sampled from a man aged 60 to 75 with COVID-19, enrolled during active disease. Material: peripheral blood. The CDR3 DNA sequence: TGTGCCAGCAGCTTAAGTGGAGGTGCAAACATTCAGTACTTC. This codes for CASSLSGGANIQYF.